This T cell receptor (beta chain) was retrieved from a study of CD8 T cells in Susac syndrome. This clonotype was seen a few times. Antigen: not known. Blood CD8+ and CD4+ T cells underwent high-throughput TCR beta sequencing. CDR1 MGHRA and CDR2 YSYEKL come from the germline V gene. Unmatched junction bases numbered 10, after V lost 11 bases and J lost 0 bases. This CDR3 region has 14 residues. It was with random hexamers that roughly 0.45 to 1 ug RNA was reverse transcribed. The method of amplification for TCR beta CDR3 was immunoSEQ multiplex PCR, covering 54 Vbeta and 13 Jbeta. TCRdb analysed the immunoSEQ multiplex PCR reads with MiXCR anew, one entry per CDR3 protein. The sample shows some 190,000 distinct CDR3 sequences, 85% to 95% of them seen only once. Findings and limits, study-wide: Individuals included in the TCR sequencing and HLA analysis were acknowledged by the study to be relatively few in number.

This TCR was sampled from a human donor in good health. Sequences were obtained from CD4+ T cells from PBMCs. The chain recombines TRBV4-1 with TRBJ2-7; 7 bases are shared with TRBD2. The CDR3 region is CALSGTINSYEQYV. CDR3 nucleotides: TGCGCCTTATCCGGGACTATCAACTCCTACGAGCAGTACGTC.